Following are 2 T cell receptor beta chains from one sample sequenced in a study of cytomegalovirus exposure and HLA in healthy donors (dated by TCRdb to the late 2010s). The library was built by means of the immunoSEQ multiplex PCR assay. The multiplex PCR relied on a mix of 60 forward primers for TCR Vbeta segments and 13 reverse primers for TCR Jbeta segments. In TCRdb, the immuneACCESS table is reduced to in-frame sequences with V and J assigned. These tables do not hold every clone; where another copy was compared, an unresolved V gene accounts for under half, and the others remain unexplained. This sample lists 64,000 or so clones; roughly 87% were detected once. The top ten hold about 10% of the sample. Sample: PBMCs. These receptor sequences come from a female donor in good health and CMV-seronegative.

This clone has only a few counts. The rearrangement links TRBV6-4 to TRBJ1-3; TRBD1 matches at 7 bases. Trimming cost V 4 bases and J 2 bases; bases outside gene matches: 5. Germline lookup yields CDR1 MRHNA and CDR2 SNTAGT. The CDR3 length is 15 residues. The CDR3 region is CASSAHRGPGNTIYF. The CDR3 bases are TGTGCCAGCAGTGCTCACAGGGGACCTGGAAACACCATATATTTT.

This chain links TRBV7-2 with TRBJ1-2; 8 bases match TRBD1. V lost 3 bases, J lost 2 bases, and 5 bases stayed unmatched. CDR1 and CDR2 from the germline V gene are SGHTA and FQGNSA. This CDR3 is 15 amino acids long. The CDR3 DNA reads TGTGCCAGCAGCTTTAGGACAGGGTCCAACTATGGCTACACCTTC. This sequence encodes CASSFRTGSNYGYTF.